This TCR beta chain was sequenced during a study of molecular identifiers for immune sequencing clone quantification. TCRdb recomputed calls from the PCR reads with MiXCR, one row per CDR3 protein. This sample has under 650,000 distinct CDR3 sequences, with roughly 21% found just once. This clonotype was found many times. V lost 5 bases and J lost 3, with 15 bases in between. Germline V gene lookup returns CDR1 SGDLS and CDR2 YYNGEE. The CDR3 is 15 residues long. The specimen sequenced was naive CD8+ T cells from blood, with Jurkat cell RNA spiked in. Subset in this sample: FACS-sorted CD8+CD4-CCR7+CD45RA+ naive T cells. This TCR came from a human donor in good health. Some libraries in this study had Jurkat cell RNA spiked in. The V gene is TRBV9, the J gene TRBJ1-5, with D perhaps matching TRBD1 (5 bases). CDR3 DNA sequence: TGTGCCAGCAGTGCAAGAGGGGATTTCAATCAGCCCCAGCATTTT. This sequence encodes CASSARGDFNQPQHF. Using reference TRBV9 and TRBJ1-5 for the parts outside the CDR3, the full variable domain is DSGVTQTPKHLITATGQRVTLRCSPRSGDLSVYWYQQSLDQGLQFLIQYYNGEERAKGNILERFSAQQFPDLHSELNLSSLELGDSALYFCASSARGDFNQPQHFGDGTRLSIL.